The rows below give T cell receptor beta chains drawn from one sample of a study of chemoradiotherapy in HPV16-positive cancers. Measured with immunoSEQ multiplex PCR; TCRdb has only the in-frame clones, and not every one. In the table there are 6,000 to 9,000 clones, roughly 73% of which are singletons. The specimen was taken from a patient who underwent chemoradiotherapy. All receptors derive from a human donor with HPV-associated anogenital cancer. Each CDR3 is given with its conserved first and last residue. The D gene is left open where the match is weak. The size entry is marked missing in some rows and otherwise reads once, few, many or a size class.

d_gene | abundance | j_gene | v_gene | CDR3nt | CDR3aa
TRBD1 | . | TRBJ2-7 | TRBV9 | TGTGCCAGCAGCGGGCCGAAGACAGGGGGTGCCTACGAGCAGTACTTC | CASSGPKTGGAYEQYF
. | once | TRBJ2-2 | TRBV30 | TGTGCCTGGAGTGTAAGATGGGAGTTCGGGGAGCTGTTTTTT | CAWSVRWEFGELFF
. | large | TRBJ1-6 | TRBV4-1 | TGCGCCAGCAGCCAGACACAGGTTTTTAATTCACCCCTCCACTTT | CASSQTQVFNSPLHF
. | . | TRBJ1-2 | TRBV14 | TGTGCCAGCAGCCCAGACAGCTATGGCTACACCTTC | CASSPDSYGYTF
TRBD1 | few | TRBJ1-6 | TRBV4-2 | TGTGCCAGCAGCCAAGTACGACAGGGGTATTCACCCCTCCACTTT | CASSQVRQGYSPLHF
TRBD1 | . | TRBJ2-2 | TRBV30 | TGTGCCTGGAGTGATGGGACAGGGTACACCGGGGAGCTGTTTTTT | CAWSDGTGYTGELFF
. | . | TRBJ1-2 | TRBV30 | TGTGCCTGGAGTGTACGAAGGGGGGGTTTGTATGGCTACACCTTC | CAWSVRRGGLYGYTF
TRBD1 | . | TRBJ1-1 | TRBV6-5 | TGTGCCAGCACTTCCGGGACAGTCACTGAAGCTTTCTTT | CASTSGTVTEAFF
TRBD1 | once | TRBJ2-2 | TRBV18 | TGTGCCAGCTCACAATACCCGACAGGGGCAACCGGGGAGCTGTTTTTT | CASSQYPTGATGELFF
. | . | TRBJ1-6 | TRBV5-4 | TGTGCCAGCAGCCCGGAACATGGGGCTGATTCACCCCTCCACTTT | CASSPEHGADSPLHF
. | . | TRBJ1-1 | TRBV6-5 | TGTGCCAGCAGTTACCTCGCTGGGACTGAAGCTTTCTTT | CASSYLAGTEAFF
. | few | TRBJ1-5 | TRBV21-1 | TGTGCCAGCAGCAAACGGGCAGTATGGAATCAGCCCCAGCATTTT | CASSKRAVWNQPQHF
. | . | TRBJ2-7 | TRBV5-4 | TGTGCCAGCAGCCTGGGATCGCCAAACGAGCAGTACTTC | CASSLGSPNEQYF
. | . | TRBJ1-2 | TRBV19 | TGTGCCAGTAGCCCCCCGGGGGGCAGGAATGGCTACACCTTC | CASSPPGGRNGYTF
. | . | TRBJ1-2 | TRBV29-1 | TGCAGCGTTGAAGATCCCCTGGGGGCAGGGGACCGCTACACCTTC | CSVEDPLGAGDRYTF
TRBD1 | . | TRBJ1-6 | TRBV15 | TGTGCCACCAGCAGCAGGGGGCTCAAACCCCTCCACTTT | CATSSRGLKPLHF
. | . | TRBJ2-6 | TRBV7-9 | TGTGCCAGCAGCCTCAACGTCCTGACTTTC | CASSLNVLTF
TRBD2 | few | TRBJ2-1 | TRBV7-9 | TGTGCCAGCAGCTTCAGTGCCGGGACTAGGGGATACAATGAGCAGTTCTTC | CASSFSAGTRGYNEQFF
. | . | TRBJ2-2 | TRBV27 | TGTGCCAGCAGGGGTTTAGGGGGAACCGGGGAGCTGTTTTTT | CASRGLGGTGELFF
. | . | TRBJ2-7 | TRBV5-1 | TGCGCCAGCAGCTTCGCAACAGGGAGCTCCTACGAGCAGTACTTC | CASSFATGSSYEQYF
. | . | TRBJ2-1 | TRBV2 | TGTGCCAGCAGTGTCTGGGGGTACAATGAGCAGTTCTTC | CASSVWGYNEQFF
. | once | TRBJ1-2 | TRBV28 | TGTGCCAGCAGCAACACAGCTAACTATGGCTACACCTTC | CASSNTANYGYTF
TRBD2 | . | TRBJ2-7 | TRBV29-1 | TGCAGCGTTGATAGCGGGGGCACCTACGAGCAGTACTTC | CSVDSGGTYEQYF
. | . | TRBJ1-3 | TRBV7-2 | TGTGCCAGCAGCTTAGCTATGGCTGGAAACACCATATATTTT | CASSLAMAGNTIYF
. | few | TRBJ2-5 | TRBV6-5 | TGTGCCAGCTGTGGCCCTGGGGAGACCCAGTACTTC | CASCGPGETQYF
. | . | TRBJ2-5 | TRBV7-2 | TGTGCCAGCAGCTCCTACGTGGAGATTCGCGAGACCCAGTACTTC | CASSSYVEIRETQYF